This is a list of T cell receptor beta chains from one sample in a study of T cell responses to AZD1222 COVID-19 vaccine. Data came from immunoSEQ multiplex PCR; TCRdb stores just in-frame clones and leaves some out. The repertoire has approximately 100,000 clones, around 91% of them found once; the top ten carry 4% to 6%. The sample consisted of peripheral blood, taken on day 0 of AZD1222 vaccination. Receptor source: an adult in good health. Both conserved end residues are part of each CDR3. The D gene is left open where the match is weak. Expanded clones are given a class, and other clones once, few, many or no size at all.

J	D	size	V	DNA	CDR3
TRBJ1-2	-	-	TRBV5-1	TGCGCCAGCCTACCTACAACAGGAATTTATGGCTACACCTTC	CASLPTTGIYGYTF
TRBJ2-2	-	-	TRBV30	TGTGCCTGGAGTCCAGACGGGGAGCTGTTTTTT	CAWSPDGELFF
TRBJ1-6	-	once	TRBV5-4	TGTGCCAGCAGCTCGTGGGGACCCAGTTCACCCCTCCACTTT	CASSSWGPSSPLHF
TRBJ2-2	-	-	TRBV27	TGTGCCAGCAGTCAAACCGGGACAACGACCGGGGAGCTGTTTTTT	CASSQTGTTTGELFF
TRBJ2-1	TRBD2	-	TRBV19	TGTGCCAGTAGTATGGTGACTAGCGGCCAACAGTTCTTC	CASSMVTSGQQFF
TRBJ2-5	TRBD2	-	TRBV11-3	TGTGCCAGCAGCTTAGGGGCGGGGGAACAAGAGACCCAGTACTTC	CASSLGAGEQETQYF
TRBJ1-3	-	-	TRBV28	TGTGCCAGCAGTTCACGGGCACACGGAAACACCATATATTTT	CASSSRAHGNTIYF
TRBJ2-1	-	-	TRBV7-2	TGTGCCAGCAGCTTAGCAGGAGCAAACCGGAATGAGCAGTTCTTC	CASSLAGANRNEQFF
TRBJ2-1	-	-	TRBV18	TGTGCCAGCTCACCGGTACAGGGCTCCTACAATGAGCAGTTCTTC	CASSPVQGSYNEQFF
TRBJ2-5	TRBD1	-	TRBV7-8	TGTGCCAGCAGACGACAGGGTCAGCAAGAGACCCAGTACTTC	CASRRQGQQETQYF
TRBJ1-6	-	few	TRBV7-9	TGTGCCAGCAGCTTAGGGGAAGGTAATTCACCCCTCCACTTT	CASSLGEGNSPLHF
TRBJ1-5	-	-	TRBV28	TGTGCCAGCAGTTTTTCGAGGGTTAGCAATCAGCCCCAGCATTTT	CASSFSRVSNQPQHF
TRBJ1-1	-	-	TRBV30	TGTGCCTGGAGTGGCTCTCTGGCGGGTGAAGCTTTCTTT	CAWSGSLAGEAFF
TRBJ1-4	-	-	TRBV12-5	TGTGCTAGTGCTCAGGACAGCCGGGAAAAACTGTTTTTT	CASAQDSREKLFF
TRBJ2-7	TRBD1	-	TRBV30	TGTGCCTGGACCCGAGGGGGCTCTATGAACGAGCAGTACTTC	CAWTRGGSMNEQYF
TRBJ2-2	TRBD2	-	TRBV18	TGTGCCAGCTCGCCACGGGGGGATACCGGGGAGCTGTTTTTT	CASSPRGDTGELFF